This TCR beta chain is drawn from a study of cytomegalovirus exposure and HLA in healthy donors. Study outcomes and limitations: Overall, roughly 160 TCR beta chains were annotated as cytomegalovirus-associated. Further analysis was carried out later, and it showed several of the most significant clusters appearing linked to common viral pathogens. Accurate predictions that matched the HLA-A and HLA-B alleles of most subjects were reportedly made from TCR beta sequences.

In the case of this clone: Its antigen remains unidentified.

The PCR employed 60 Vbeta primers together with 13 Jbeta primers. Sequenced by immunoSEQ multiplex PCR; TCRdb stores in-frame clones only, minus some. This repertoire shows 110,000 or so clones, over 70% found once; its top ten account for around 2.1%. The sequencing input was PBMCs. This clonotype originated in a man aged 25-45 years in good health and CMV-seronegative.

DNA of the CDR3: TGTGCCAGCAGCCAATCGTGGCAAACCTATGGCTACACCTTC. Translation gives CASSQSWQTYGYTF. The chain carries TRBV16 and TRBJ1-2; no clear D. This CDR3 spans 14 amino acids. Germline loops: CDR1 KGHSY, CDR2 FQNENV. V gave up 0 bases and J gave up 4 bases, with 9 bases separating them.